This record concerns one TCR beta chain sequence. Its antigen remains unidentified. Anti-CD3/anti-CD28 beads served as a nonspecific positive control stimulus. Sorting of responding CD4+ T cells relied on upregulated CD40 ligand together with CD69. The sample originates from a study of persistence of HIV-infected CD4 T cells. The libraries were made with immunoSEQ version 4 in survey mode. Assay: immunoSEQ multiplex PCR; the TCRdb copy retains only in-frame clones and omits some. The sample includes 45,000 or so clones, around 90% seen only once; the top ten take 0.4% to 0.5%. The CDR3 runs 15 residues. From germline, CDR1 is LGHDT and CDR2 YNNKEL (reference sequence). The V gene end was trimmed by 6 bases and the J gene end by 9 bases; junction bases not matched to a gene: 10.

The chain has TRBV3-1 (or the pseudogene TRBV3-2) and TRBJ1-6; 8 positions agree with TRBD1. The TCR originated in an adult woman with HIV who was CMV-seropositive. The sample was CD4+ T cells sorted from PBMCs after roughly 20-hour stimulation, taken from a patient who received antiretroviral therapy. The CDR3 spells CASRQGGPRVSPLHF. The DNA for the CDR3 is TGTGCCAGCAGACAGGGGGGACCTCGGGTTTCACCCCTCCACTTT.